Detailed here is one T cell receptor (beta chain). Amplification used 60 Vbeta primers and 13 Jbeta primers. Profiled with immunoSEQ multiplex PCR; TCRdb holds only in-frame clones, not every one. The sample records some 150,000 clones, 76% being singletons. Trimming left V 3 bases short and J 3 bases short, with 6 bases between. The germline gives CDR1 SGHAT, CDR2 FQNNGV. The CDR3 covers 13 residues. This record belongs to a study of cytomegalovirus exposure and HLA in healthy donors. The sequencing sample was made of PBMCs. This clonotype originated in a young man in good health and CMV-seronegative. The rearrangement joins TRBV11-2 to TRBJ2-1, with D possibly TRBD2 on 5 matching bases. As DNA, the CDR3 is TGTGCCAGCAGCTTCGAGGGCTACAATGAGCAGTTCTTC. Translating it yields CASSFEGYNEQFF.